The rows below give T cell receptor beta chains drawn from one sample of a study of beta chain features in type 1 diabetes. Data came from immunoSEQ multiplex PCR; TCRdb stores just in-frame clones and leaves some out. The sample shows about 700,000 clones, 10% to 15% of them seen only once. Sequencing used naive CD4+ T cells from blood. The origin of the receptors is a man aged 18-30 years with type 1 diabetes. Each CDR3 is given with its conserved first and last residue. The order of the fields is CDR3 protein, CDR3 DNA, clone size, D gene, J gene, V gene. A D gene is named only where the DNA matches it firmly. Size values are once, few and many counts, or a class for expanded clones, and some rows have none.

CASSLRPVDNEQFF,TGTGCCAGCAGTTTACGCCCCGTAGACAATGAGCAGTTCTTC,NA,NA,TRBJ2-1,TRBV27
CASSLVALGNSPLHF,TGTGCCAGCAGCTTGGTGGCACTGGGGAATTCACCCCTCCACTTT,NA,NA,TRBJ1-6,TRBV7-8
CASSPRGSGTEEKLFF,TGTGCCAGCAGCCCCAGGGGGAGCGGGACAGAGGAAAAACTGTTTTTT,NA,TRBD1,TRBJ1-4,TRBV4-2
CASSQDLRGSAIWGTEAFF,TGCGCCAGCAGCCAAGATCTTAGGGGATCTGCTATCTGGGGGACTGAAGCTTTCTTT,NA,NA,TRBJ1-1,TRBV4-1
CSARGTQPQHF,TGCAGTGCTAGAGGAACTCAGCCCCAGCATTTT,few,NA,TRBJ1-5,TRBV20-1
CASSHRSGEQYF,TGTGCCAGCAGCCATAGATCTGGAGAGCAGTACTTC,few,NA,TRBJ2-7,TRBV14
CAWDRTGVRQPQHF,TGTGCCTGGGACCGAACAGGGGTTCGACAGCCCCAGCATTTT,few,TRBD1,TRBJ1-5,TRBV30
CASSPSLAGAYEQYF,TGTGCCAGTAGTCCGTCGCTAGCGGGCGCCTACGAGCAGTACTTC,few,TRBD2,TRBJ2-7,TRBV19
CASSYSPGTHSEQFF,TGTGCCAGCAGTTACTCACCCGGGACACACTCAGAGCAGTTCTTC,NA,NA,TRBJ2-1,TRBV6-6
CASSGQATLYEQYF,TGTGCCAGCAGTGGGCAGGCGACCCTCTACGAGCAGTACTTC,few,NA,TRBJ2-7,TRBV6-1
CASSNYGTGSPDTQYF,TGTGCCAGTAGCAACTACGGGACAGGGTCCCCAGATACGCAGTATTTT,few,TRBD1,TRBJ2-3,TRBV19
CASSQDLPDRAPYEQYF,TGCGCCAGCAGCCAAGATCTCCCAGACAGGGCGCCCTACGAGCAGTACTTC,NA,TRBD1,TRBJ2-7,TRBV4-1
CGTGDQRPQHF,TGCGGAACAGGGGACCAGCGGCCCCAGCATTTT,few,TRBD1,TRBJ1-5,TRBV20-1
CASSSTQETQYF,TGTGCCAGCAGCTCAACACAGGAGACCCAGTACTTC,few,NA,TRBJ2-5,TRBV11-2
CAWATTGPSSYEQYF,TGTGCCTGGGCGACTACAGGTCCAAGCTCCTACGAGCAGTACTTC,NA,NA,TRBJ2-7,TRBV30
CASSSPWGRQGGTGELFF,TGTGCCAGCAGCTCGCCATGGGGTCGGCAGGGTGGGACCGGGGAGCTGTTTTTT,few,NA,TRBJ2-2,TRBV7-2
CAWSTESYEQYF,TGTGCCTGGAGTACAGAATCCTACGAGCAGTACTTC,NA,NA,TRBJ2-7,TRBV30
CAWSTTGGSSPLHF,TGTGCCTGGAGTACCACAGGGGGAAGTTCACCCCTCCACTTT,few,TRBD1,TRBJ1-6,TRBV30
CASSLAAFPYEQYF,TGCGCCAGCAGCTTGGCTGCCTTTCCCTACGAGCAGTACTTC,few,NA,TRBJ2-7,TRBV5-1
CASSQEGNRGGNQPQHF,TGCGCCAGCAGCCAAGAGGGGAACAGGGGCGGCAATCAGCCCCAGCATTTT,few,TRBD1,TRBJ1-5,TRBV4-1
CASSSGLSHGYTF,TGTGCCAGCAGCTCCGGGTTGTCCCACGGCTACACCTTC,NA,NA,TRBJ1-2,TRBV14
CASSLVGQGNYGYTF,TGTGCCAGCAGCTTAGTGGGACAGGGAAACTATGGCTACACCTTC,few,TRBD1,TRBJ1-2,TRBV7-9
CASSQDRRRADHYGYTF,TGCGCCAGCAGCCAAGATCGGCGCAGGGCGGACCACTATGGCTACACCTTC,NA,NA,TRBJ1-2,TRBV4-1
CASSIQGEGSSGANVLTF,TGTGCCAGCAGCATCCAGGGAGAGGGTTCCTCTGGGGCCAACGTCCTGACTTTC,few,NA,TRBJ2-6,TRBV7-9
CASSPTAGGLETQYF,TGTGCCAGCAGCCCGACGGCGGGGGGCTTGGAGACCCAGTACTTC,NA,TRBD2,TRBJ2-5,TRBV7-9
CASSLAGPAGNTDTQYF,TGTGCCAGCAGCTTAGCGGGGCCAGCGGGGAACACAGATACGCAGTATTTT,few,TRBD2,TRBJ2-3,TRBV7-2
CASSEALPVLNTEAFF,TGTGCCAGCAGTGAAGCCCTTCCAGTTTTGAACACTGAAGCTTTCTTT,NA,NA,TRBJ1-1,TRBV6-1
CASSLWGRLGSYEQYF,TGTGCCAGCAGTTTATGGGGACGGTTAGGATCCTACGAGCAGTACTTC,few,NA,TRBJ2-7,TRBV28
CSVGTWALDGTIYF,TGCAGCGTTGGGACATGGGCACTAGACGGCACCATATATTTT,NA,NA,TRBJ1-3,TRBV29-1
CASRPSGTGAEAFF,TGCGCCAGCAGACCCTCCGGGACAGGGGCTGAAGCTTTCTTT,NA,TRBD1,TRBJ1-1,TRBV10-2
CASSLFGGITGELFF,TGCGCCAGCAGCTTGTTTGGGGGAATCACCGGGGAGCTGTTTTTT,few,NA,TRBJ2-2,TRBV5-1
CASSGRAPSGAQYF,TGTGCCAGCTCCGGTAGGGCGCCTTCGGGGGCGCAGTATTTT,few,NA,TRBJ2-3,TRBV13
CAISDGQGGREQYF,TGTGCCATCAGTGACGGACAGGGAGGCCGGGAGCAGTACTTC,few,TRBD1,TRBJ2-7,TRBV10-3
CASRTEQGNQPQHF,TGTGCCAGCAGGACTGAGCAGGGCAATCAGCCCCAGCATTTT,NA,NA,TRBJ1-5,TRBV9
CASSAGTGVYEQYF,TGTGCCAGCAGCGCCGGGACAGGGGTCTACGAGCAGTACTTC,few,TRBD1,TRBJ2-7,TRBV9
CASSLYRERAGELFF,TGTGCCAGCAGTTTATACAGGGAACGTGCCGGGGAGCTGTTTTTT,NA,NA,TRBJ2-2,TRBV28
CAISEGQGSYEQYF,TGTGCCATCAGTGAGGGACAGGGCAGCTACGAGCAGTACTTC,NA,TRBD1,TRBJ2-7,TRBV10-3
CASSYSTGDGYTF,TGTGCCAGCAGTTACTCAACCGGGGATGGCTACACCTTC,NA,NA,TRBJ1-2,TRBV6-5
CSVEDTIYGYTF,TGCAGCGTTGAAGACACAATCTATGGCTACACCTTC,NA,NA,TRBJ1-2,TRBV29-1
CASSLVGTGVYNEQFF,TGCGCCAGCAGCTTGGTGGGGACAGGGGTCTACAATGAGCAGTTCTTC,few,TRBD1,TRBJ2-1,TRBV5-1
CASSPRTGRPYGYTF,TGTGCCAGCAGCCCCCGGACAGGGAGGCCGTATGGCTACACCTTC,few,TRBD1,TRBJ1-2,TRBV7-7
CASSSTGAYGYTF,TGTGCCAGCAGCTCGACAGGGGCCTATGGCTACACCTTC,few,TRBD1,TRBJ1-2,TRBV13
CAWSGSYQPQHF,TGTGCCTGGAGTGGATCATATCAGCCCCAGCATTTT,NA,NA,TRBJ1-5,TRBV30
CAWSLDQDPITDTQYF,TGTGCCTGGAGTCTGGACCAGGACCCCATTACAGATACGCAGTATTTT,NA,NA,TRBJ2-3,TRBV30
CAISELEGYGTYEQYF,TGTGCCATCAGTGAGCTGGAGGGGTACGGAACCTACGAGCAGTACTTC,few,NA,TRBJ2-7,TRBV10-3
CASSSGQGSVAQHF,TGTGCCAGCAGTTCCGGACAGGGAAGTGTGGCCCAGCATTTT,few,TRBD1,TRBJ1-5,TRBV6-5
CAISGVFQGLAGGQETQYF,TGTGCCATCAGTGGCGTATTCCAAGGTCTAGCGGGGGGACAAGAGACCCAGTACTTC,few,TRBD2,TRBJ2-5,TRBV10-3
CASSPQGNNQPQHF,TGTGCCAGCAGCCCACAGGGAAACAATCAGCCCCAGCATTTT,few,NA,TRBJ1-5,TRBV7-6
CAWSVPGRFSPLHF,TGTGCCTGGAGTGTACCGGGGAGGTTTTCACCCCTCCACTTT,few,NA,TRBJ1-6,TRBV30
CASSLYLAGGGADTQYF,TGTGCCAGCAGCTTATATCTCGCAGGGGGCGGCGCAGATACGCAGTATTTT,NA,TRBD1,TRBJ2-3,TRBV11-2